This T cell receptor beta chain was profiled in a study of blood T cell repertoires in COVID-19. Germline loops: CDR1 MDHEN, CDR2 SYDVKM. The CDR3 consists of 14 residues. V shed 4 bases, J shed 2 bases, and the junction held 4 bases outside the gene matches. Sequencing was performed with immunoSEQ multiplex PCR; in TCRdb, only in-frame clones are kept and a portion is missing. The sample holds under 300,000 clones, 75% to 90% seen once. The chain joins TRBV28 to TRBJ2-5, with 7 nucleotides matching TRBD2. Material: PBMCs or T cells enriched from blood (not recorded which). The sequence was obtained from a woman in her forties who had been exposed to COVID-19. The CDR3 nucleotides are TGTGCCAGCAGTTCGGGGGGAGGGCAAGAGACCCAGTACTTC. Its translation is CASSSGGGQETQYF.